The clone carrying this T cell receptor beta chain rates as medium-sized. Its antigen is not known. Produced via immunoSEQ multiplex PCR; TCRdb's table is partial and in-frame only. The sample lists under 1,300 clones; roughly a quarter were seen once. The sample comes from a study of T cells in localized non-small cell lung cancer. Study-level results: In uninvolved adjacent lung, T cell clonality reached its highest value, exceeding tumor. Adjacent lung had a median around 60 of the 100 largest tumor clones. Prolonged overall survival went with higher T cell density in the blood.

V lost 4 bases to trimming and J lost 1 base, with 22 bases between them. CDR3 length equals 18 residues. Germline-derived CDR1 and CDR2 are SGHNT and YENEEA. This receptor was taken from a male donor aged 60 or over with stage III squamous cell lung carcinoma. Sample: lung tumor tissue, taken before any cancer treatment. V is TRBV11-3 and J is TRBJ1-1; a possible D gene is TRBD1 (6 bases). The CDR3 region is CASSSRGVINKGNTEAFF. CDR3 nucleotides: TGTGCCAGCAGCTCCAGGGGAGTGATCAATAAAGGGAACACTGAAGCTTTCTTT.